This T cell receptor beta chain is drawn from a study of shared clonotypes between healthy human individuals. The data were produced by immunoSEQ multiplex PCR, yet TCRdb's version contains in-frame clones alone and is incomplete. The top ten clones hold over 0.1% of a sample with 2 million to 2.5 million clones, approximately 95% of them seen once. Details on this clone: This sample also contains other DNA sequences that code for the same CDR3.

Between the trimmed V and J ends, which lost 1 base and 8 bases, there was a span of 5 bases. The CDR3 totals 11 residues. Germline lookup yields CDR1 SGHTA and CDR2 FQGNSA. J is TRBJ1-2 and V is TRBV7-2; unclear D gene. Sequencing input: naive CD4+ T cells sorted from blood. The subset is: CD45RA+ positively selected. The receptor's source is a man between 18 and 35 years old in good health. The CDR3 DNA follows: TGTGCCAGCAGCTTAGTCTACGGCTACACCTTC. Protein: CASSLVYGYTF.